A single sample is the source of the 6 T cell receptor beta chains below, sequenced in a study of T cell repertoires in cytomegalovirus infection (dated by TCRdb to about 2019). Data came from an Illumina HiSeq 1500. TCRdb trimmed public reads at Q25 via fastp, called clones via MiXCR and kept in-frame beta chains. Identical CDR3 proteins give one entry, which carries the most common genes and DNA. For this sample the table gives roughly 860,000 distinct CDR3 sequences, of which 30% to 35% were detected only once. Of the sample, under 15% is held by the ten largest clones. These TCRs are of unknown antigen specificity. The treatment or condition label on this specimen signifies: in vitro stimulation with specific CMV peptide epitopes to enrich CMV-specific T cells. This sample comprised cultured CD8+ T cells from PBMCs, obtained from culture after CMV antigen stimulation. The source of these receptors is a human donor in good health (CMV status not recorded). Some clones in this sample may be carry-over from other donors' samples.

The V and J genes are TRBV6-8 and TRBJ2-7, with D possibly being TRBD1 or TRBD2 (5 bases each). The CDR3 is 14 residues long. Per germline, CDR1 MNHGY and CDR2 SAAAGT. Trimming stripped 7 bases from V and 3 bases from J, with 16 bases between. The CDR3 sequence: CASTLVGRNYEQYV. The DNA of the CDR3 is TGTGCCAGCACCCTCGTGGGACGCAACTACGAGCAGTACGTC.

This rearrangement joins TRBV28 to TRBJ2-6, with 8 bases identical to TRBD2. This CDR3 region has 17 residues. CDR1 and CDR2 (germline): MDHEN, SYDVKM. J gave up 0 bases and V 7 bases, and 8 bases lay outside the gene matches. CDR3 residues: CASKEGLGASGANVLTF. The CDR3 coding sequence is TGTGCCAGCAAAGAGGGACTAGGGGCCTCTGGGGCCAACGTCCTGACTTTC.

V usage is TRBV25-1 and J usage is TRBJ1-1, with D possibly TRBD1 on 5 matching bases. The CDR3 has 10 residues. Looked up from germline, CDR1 is MGHDK and CDR2 is SYGVNS. Trimming removed 7 bases at V and 6 bases at J, with 6 bases between. The CDR3 sequence is CASKGPEAFF. The CDR3 bases are TGTGCCAGCAAGGGGCCTGAAGCTTTCTTT.

A word on this clonotype: One end of the junction does not line up with germline, which may come from a read error. J is TRBJ1-2 and V is TRBV27; tentative D call: TRBD1 (5 bases). The germline V gene encodes CDR1 MNHEY and CDR2 SMNVEV (reference sequence). The CDR3 is made up of 14 amino acids. The chain's CDR3 is CASSISGSSFGYTF. CDR3 coding DNA: TGTGCCAGCAGTATATCAGGGAGTTCGTTTGGCTACACCTTC.

This clonotype came up a few times. The chain combines TRBV28 with TRBJ2-7; weak D call: TRBD2 (5 bases). Germline CDR1 is MDHEN and CDR2 is SYDVKM. The CDR3 consists of 12 residues. Trimming removed 5 bases from V and 2 bases from J, with 7 bases in between. The DNA of the CDR3 is TGTGCCAGCAGTCGGGATGCCTACGAGCAGTACGTC. Its translation: CASSRDAYEQYV.

This clonotype has at least ten counts. The rearrangement links TRBV5-1 to TRBJ2-1, with D perhaps TRBD1 (6 bases). Trimming took off 4 bases at V and 2 bases at J, with 13 bases between the two ends. Germline V gene data show CDR1 as SGHRS and CDR2 as YFSETQ. This CDR3 contains 15 residues. This CDR3 is CASSPLTGPYNEQFF. As DNA, the CDR3 is TGCGCCAGCAGCCCTCTGACAGGTCCCTACAATGAGCAGTTCTTC.